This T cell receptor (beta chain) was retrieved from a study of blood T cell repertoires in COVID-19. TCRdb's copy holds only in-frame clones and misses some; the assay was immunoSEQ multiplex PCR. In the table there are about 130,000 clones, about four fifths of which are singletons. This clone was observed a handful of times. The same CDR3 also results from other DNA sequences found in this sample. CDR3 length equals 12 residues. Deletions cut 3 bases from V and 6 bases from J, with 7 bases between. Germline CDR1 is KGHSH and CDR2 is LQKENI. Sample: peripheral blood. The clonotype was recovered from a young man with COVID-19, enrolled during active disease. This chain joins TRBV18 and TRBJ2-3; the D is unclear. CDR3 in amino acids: CASSPGPDTQYF. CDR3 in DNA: TGTGCCAGCTCACCTGGGCCGGATACGCAGTATTTT.